This entry lists 2 T cell receptor beta chains sequenced from one sample in a study of CXCR3-negative and CXCR3-positive naive CD8 T cells. Study results and caveats: TRB CDR3s were more hydrophobic in CXCR3-positive than in CXCR3-negative naive cells.

UMI-labeled TRB cDNA libraries were prepared by 5' RACE. One entry per CDR3 protein, without DNA, is what TCRdb gives after re-calling the 5' RACE reads. The table counts 150,000 to 180,000 distinct CDR3 sequences; 0.45% to 0.55% lies in the top ten. For these receptors, no antigen is known. Sequencing was carried out using naive CXCR3+ CD8+ T cells from blood. The subset: CD45RO-CCR7+CD27+CD95- naive CD8+ T cells expressing CXCR3 (TNR3+). These receptors were collected from a human donor in good health. Some clones in this sample may be carry-over from other donors' samples.

The rearrangement links TRBV28 to TRBJ1-2. The CDR3 runs to 15 residues. In germline, CDR1 is MDHEN, CDR2 SYDVKM. CDR3 region: CASSLQQNINYGYTF.

This chain links TRBV19 with TRBJ1-5; TCRdb's D gene call, TRBD1, goes unchecked for lack of DNA. Germline V gene data show CDR1 as LNHDA and CDR2 as SQIVND (reference sequence). CDR3 length: 15 residues. The CDR3 reads CASSIPRGHNQPQHF.